This T cell receptor (beta chain) comes out of a study of shared clonotypes between healthy human individuals (TCRdb year 2020). Regarding the research as a whole: The cohort comprised a couple of women and a few men aged 18 to 49 years. For each donor, CD4 naive and CD4 memory were each run on three plates, CD8 naive on two plates, and CD8 memory on one plate. The study deeply sequenced blood TCR repertoires of about 5 healthy adults to estimate repertoire size and the extent of clonotype sharing between individuals. Libraries were prepared and TCR repertoires were sequenced by different laboratories using diverse techniques, in order to increase sequencing depth and limit assay-specific biases. Per donor, leukapheresis produced somewhere between about 0.8 and 9 billion PBMCs. The investigation overall reported the following: Estimated clonotype richness was generally larger for naive than for memory subsets. When several donors were compared, the shared fraction of clonotypes was about 5% for naive CD4, roughly 3.4% for naive CD8, about 2.4% for memory CD4, and 0.35% to 0.5% for memory CD8. Compared with non-shared clonotypes, clonotypes shared by all four sorted-subset donors had higher generation probabilities. Even with the large sequencing depth, rarefaction of the sorted-subset datasets indicated that sequencing was incomplete. Pairwise subsampling led to the expectation that sequencing depth would affect the degree of clonotype sharing among donors. Sampling was restricted to blood, and TCR repertoires in tissue are likely to differ from TCR repertoires in blood. Because the study included a small number of donors, the genetic and exposure-history diversity represented was limited.

On this clone: Its antigen remains undetermined. No much larger clonotype is one base removed from it; base qualities were not supplied.

Using the deep immunoSEQ assay, TCR CDR3 regions were amplified from genomic DNA by multiplex PCR. For each cell subset, the extracted genomic DNA was distributed evenly across all wells of several immunoSEQ 96-well plates, and each plate served as one replicate. For sorted subsets, around 200 ng genomic DNA, equal to 30,000 to 35,000 T cell genomes, was loaded into each replicate PCR. The purified libraries were quantified using a Qubit 3.0 fluorometer, sized with a Bioanalyzer 2100, and then quantified again using the KAPA Library Quantification kit. Each immunoSEQ 96-well plate was sequenced on its own single-read 150-cycle Illumina NextSeq 550 flow cell. In the source study's methods: Because the immunoSEQ output included only junctional sequences and no quality scores, the filtering could not be the same as the filtering used for full-length reads. Sequences were annotated with PyIR, a Python wrapper for IgBLAST v1.9, using IMGT germline references to assign V/J genes and CDR3. Reads with weak V/J assignments (E-value above 1e-6), missing CDR3, stop codons, out-of-frame junctions, or ambiguous translated residues were removed. V3J clonotypes were defined as sequences sharing the same inferred V gene, J gene, and CDR3 amino acid sequence. Percentage overlap between repertoires was calculated by dividing the number of shared unique clonotypes by the size of the smaller repertoire. Three approaches were used to assess repertoire richness: RTK rarefaction, the Chao1 estimator, and Recon v2.1 estimates of unobserved clonotypes. Generation probabilities for all TCRbeta clonotypes obtained by the gDNA method from several donors were computed using OLGA. Drawn from immuneACCESS, this table holds only the in-frame rearrangements with V and J called that TCRdb kept. Clones are partly lost; checked studies trace under half to an unresolved V gene and leave the rest unexplained. D and trimming were read from the DNA, whereas the V and J calls and clone size are those reported in that table. The sample records about 700,000 clones, just over 90% of which are singletons. Approximately 25% of the sample is in the top ten clones.

For the CD8 naive samples, CD45RO-negative cells were positively selected for CCR7, yielding a CD45RA+CCR7+ population from which TemRA cells were excluded. The donors were healthy, HIV-negative adults who had no recently reported acute infections or vaccinations. Every donor was a Caucasian adult living in Nashville, Tennessee, USA. Blood was obtained by leukapheresis, after which PBMCs were separated by Ficoll-Histopaque density gradient centrifugation and cryopreserved in liquid nitrogen vapor phase. Analytical flow cytometry was used to check the purity and quantity of every magnetically sorted T cell population. Genomic DNA was isolated from each sorted fraction and quantified by UV absorbance on a Nanodrop 2000c. Sequencing was done on a sample of naive CD8+ T cells sorted from blood. The sample's cell subset or site label is to be understood as: CD45RA+CCR7+. This TCR was recovered from a man aged 25 to 45 in good health.

DNA sequence: TGTGCCAGCAGTTCCACCCCTACCGGGAGATACAATGAGCAGTTCTTC. Its translation is CASSSTPTGRYNEQFF. The chain employs TRBV27 and TRBJ2-1; the D gene is perhaps TRBD2, from 6 matching bases. In the germline V gene (reference sequence), CDR1 corresponds to MNHEY and CDR2 to SMNVEV. V and J lose 4 bases and 4 bases, and a span of 17 bases separates them. From its cysteine to its phenylalanine, the CDR3 spans 16 amino acids. Here the CDR3 DNA is all that survives: 48 bases in frame from base 1.